This TCR beta chain was retrieved from a study of shared clonotypes between healthy human individuals. Overall study: Ranging from 18 to 49 in age, donors were a couple of women and three men. Used for every donor were three CD4 naive, three CD4 memory, two CD8 naive and one CD8 memory plate.

This clone was seen only once. Some clones are missing from TCRdb's copy, which holds only in-frame ones; the method was immunoSEQ multiplex PCR. The table includes about 1 million clones, 65% to 75% detected once. The CDR3 spans 15 residues. Germline V gives CDR1 SNHLY, CDR2 FYNNEI. The V and J ends lost 5 bases and 4 bases, in that order; junction bases with no gene match: 7. Each of the donors was a healthy adult who was HIV-negative and had not had a recent acute infection or vaccination. Splitting of CD4+ cells produced CD45RA+ naive and CD45RA-negative memory subsets. The rearrangement uses TRBV2 and TRBJ2-5; 10 bases are shared with TRBD2. The TCR was taken from a man aged 18 to 29 in good health. The source material was memory CD4+ T cells sorted from blood. Sample subset: CD45RA-negative fraction. CDR3 sequence reads: CASSSAGGPRETQYF. CDR3 sequence (DNA): TGTGCCAGCAGTTCAGCGGGGGGGCCGAGAGAGACCCAGTACTTC.